These 30 T cell receptor beta chains were all obtained from the same sample, sequenced in a study of T cells in Graves' hyperthyroidism and ophthalmopathy. RNA transcripts yielded amplified TCR beta CDR3 regions. HTBI primers were used for first-round RT-PCR of the TCR CDR3. Each CDR3 protein is one row after TCRdb ran MiXCR on the multiplex PCR reads. The profile shows 130,000 or so distinct CDR3 sequences, more than 20% of them singletons. Sequenced sample: blood. These receptors were collected from a woman between 50 and 59 years old with Graves' hyperthyroidism that later progressed to Graves' ophthalmopathy.

The rearrangement uses TRBV9 and TRBJ1-6; D remains ambiguous. Between the trimmed V and J ends, which lost 3 bases and 9 bases, there was a span of 13 bases. This CDR3 is built from 14 residues. The germline CDR1 and CDR2 sequences are SGDLS and YYNGEE. The CDR3 region has the DNA TGTGCCAGCAGCGCGCTGGGGTCCTCTTCACCCCTCCACTTT. It specifies CASSALGSSSPLHF.

The chain uses TRBV15 and TRBJ2-5; perhaps TRBD1 as D (5 bases). The V end lost 3 bases, the J end lost 7 bases, and 21 bases lay between the germline ends. The CDR3 spans 16 residues. Looked up from germline, CDR1 is LNHNV and CDR2 is YYDKDF (reference sequence). CDR3 DNA sequence: TGTGCCACCAGCAGGGGTGGACAAGGGAACTTGGGGACCCAGTACTTC. It codes for CATSRGGQGNLGTQYF.

A single count supports this clonotype. V is TRBV9 and J is TRBJ2-1, with D perhaps TRBD2 (6 bases). The germline gives CDR1 SGDLS, CDR2 YYNGEE. The CDR3 length is 16 residues. Deletions cut 2 bases from V and 8 bases from J, with 20 bases between. As DNA, the CDR3 is TGTGCCAGCAGCGTTAGAGGAGGGGATGGAGGGGATGAGCAGTTCTTC. Protein sequence: CASSVRGGDGGDEQFF.

As for this clonotype: A clone one base away is much larger, so this may be a read error. The V gene is TRBV27, the J gene TRBJ2-1; 11 nucleotides align to TRBD2. The germline V gene has CDR1 MNHEY and CDR2 SMNVEV (reference sequence). This CDR3 spans 14 amino acids. The V gene end was trimmed by 10 bases and the J gene end by 7 bases; junction bases not matched to a gene: 9. CDR3 coding DNA: TGTGCCAACAAGCTAGCGGGAGGTGGGAATGAGCAGTTCTTC. Translating gives CANKLAGGGNEQFF.

V is TRBV7-9 and J is TRBJ2-5; TRBD1 matches at 9 bases. Germline CDR1 and CDR2: SEHNR and FQNEAQ (reference sequence). Trimming removed 5 bases from V and 4 bases from J; junction bases left unmatched: 8. CDR3 length: 15 amino acids. The CDR3 coding sequence is TGTGCCAGCAGCCACGGACAGGGGTTCGCAGAGACCCAGTACTTC. It codes for CASSHGQGFAETQYF.

This clonotype was observed many times. J is TRBJ2-7 and V is TRBV7-6; D possibly corresponds to TRBD2 (6 bases). Germline CDR1 is SGHVS and CDR2 is FNYEAQ. V shed 2 bases and J shed 2 bases, with 13 bases lying between them. CDR3 length: 15 residues. The CDR3 here is CASSLQGGGAYEQYF. CDR3 DNA sequence: TGTGCCAGCAGCTTACAGGGCGGAGGGGCCTACGAGCAGTACTTC.

Comments on this clonotype: Compared with germline, one end of the junction differs, possibly owing to a read error. The chain has TRBV7-2 and TRBJ1-5; TRBD1 might be the D (6 bases). The CDR3 sequence is 13 residues long. Germline V gives CDR1 SGHTA, CDR2 FQGNSA. DNA of the CDR3: TGTGCCAACAGCTACAGGGTTAATCAGCCCCAGCATTTT. Translating gives CANSYRVNQPQHF.

This clonotype was counted a single time. The junction departs from germline at one end; a sequencing error may be responsible. The chain joins TRBV20-1 to TRBJ1-4; maybe TRBD1 (5 bases). Per germline, CDR1 DFQATT and CDR2 SNEGSKA (reference sequence). The CDR3 is 12 amino acids. Written as DNA, the CDR3 is TGCAGTGCTGAGGAGGGACCTGAAAAACCGTTTTTT. Its translation is CSAEEGPEKPFF.

This clonotype showed up just a few times. The rearrangement links TRBV5-1 to TRBJ2-1, with TRBD2 identical over 8 bases. The CDR3 is 15 residues long. CDR1 is SGHRS and CDR2 is YFSETQ in the germline V gene. J lost 4 bases, V lost 7 bases, and 10 bases had no gene match. In nucleotides, the CDR3 is TGCGCCAGCTCTTCAGCGGGAGCCTCATACAATGAGCAGTTCTTC. Protein: CASSSAGASYNEQFF.

This clonotype was picked up many times. The chain links TRBV28 to TRBJ2-7, with 8 positions matching TRBD1. Germline assignment: CDR1 MDHEN and CDR2 SYDVKM. This CDR3 has 15 amino acids. V dropped 3 bases and J dropped 6; count of bases not matched to a gene: 10. The CDR3 here is CASSFRQGRIGEQYF. The CDR3 nucleotides read TGTGCCAGCAGTTTTCGACAGGGGAGGATCGGCGAGCAGTACTTC.

This chain links TRBV19 with TRBJ1-5, with D hard to call. Trimming shortened V by 5 bases and J by 2 bases, and 16 bases separated the two germline ends. The CDR3 covers 16 residues. CDR1 and CDR2 from the germline V gene are LNHDA and SQIVND (reference sequence). The CDR3 protein is CASSPRRRGGNQPQHF. The CDR3 DNA follows: TGTGCCAGTAGTCCTCGCCGGCGGGGTGGCAATCAGCCCCAGCATTTT. The full variable domain, completed using reference TRBV19 and TRBJ1-5, is DGGITQSPKYLFRKEGQNVTLSCEQNLNHDAMYWYRQDPGQGLRLIYYSQIVNDFQKGDIAEGYSVSREKKESFPLTVTSAQKNPTAFYLCASSPRRRGGNQPQHFGDGTRLSIL.

V and J are TRBV10-2 and TRBJ2-7, with 8 nucleotides matching TRBD2. Germline V gives CDR1 WSHSY, CDR2 SAAADI. V lost 8 bases and J lost 5; bases outside the gene matches: 11. The CDR3 is 14 amino acids. CDR3 sequence: CASAGLAPPHEQYF. The DNA for the CDR3 is TGCGCCAGCGCCGGACTAGCACCGCCCCACGAGCAGTACTTC.

Ten or more counts support this clonotype. This chain uses TRBV19 with TRBJ2-1; TRBD1 matches 10 bases. The CDR3 contains 14 residues. The trim removed 4 bases at V and 3 bases at J, leaving 0 bases unmatched. The V gene's germline CDR1 is LNHDA and CDR2 SQIVND (reference sequence). CDR3 residues: CASSRTGGYNEQFF. The CDR3 bases are TGTGCCAGTAGTAGGACAGGGGGCTACAATGAGCAGTTCTTC.

In its sample, this clonotype was seen many times. The chain has TRBV28 and TRBJ2-5; 7 nucleotides line up with TRBD2. CDR1 MDHEN and CDR2 SYDVKM come from the germline V gene. The CDR3 runs to 15 residues. Trimming cost V 0 bases and J 3 bases; bases outside gene matches: 4. CDR3 nucleotide sequence: TGTGCCAGCAGTTTATGGAATGGGGGGGAAGAGACCCAGTACTTC. Amino acid sequence: CASSLWNGGEETQYF. The whole variable domain, filled in from reference TRBV28 and TRBJ2-5, reads DVKVTQSSRYLVKRTGEKVFLECVQDMDHENMFWYRQDPGLGLRLIYFSYDVKMKEKGDIPEGYSVSREKKERFSLILESASTNQTSMYLCASSLWNGGEETQYFGPGTRLLVL.

This clonotype was observed at least ten times. The chain has TRBV3-1 and TRBJ2-1, with D perhaps TRBD2 (6 bases). Germline V lookup: CDR1 LGHDT, CDR2 YNNKEL (reference sequence). The CDR3 extends over 14 amino acids. Trimming left V 1 base short and J 6 bases short, with 10 bases between. This CDR3 is CASSQGAGSNEQFF. The CDR3 DNA reads as TGTGCCAGCAGCCAAGGGGCGGGGTCCAATGAGCAGTTCTTC.

The rearrangement links TRBV18 to TRBJ2-4; TRBD1 matches 9 bases. V lost 2 bases to trimming and J lost 1 base; unmatched junction nucleotides: 12. This CDR3 has 19 amino acids. Germline V gives CDR1 KGHSH, CDR2 LQKENI. CDR3 nucleotides: TGTGCCAGCTCACCAGGGACAGGGACGGTTTCGGGGGCCAAAAACATTCAGTACTTC. Translated: CASSPGTGTVSGAKNIQYF.

This rearrangement joins TRBV27 to TRBJ2-1; D is ambiguous. Looked up from germline, CDR1 is MNHEY and CDR2 is SMNVEV (reference sequence). The V end lost 5 bases, the J end lost 5 bases, and 4 bases lay between the germline ends. This CDR3 is 11 amino acids long. The CDR3 DNA sequence: TGTGCCAGCAGTACCCACAATGAGCAGTTCTTC. It translates to CASSTHNEQFF.

This clonotype was observed many times. V usage is TRBV7-6 and J usage is TRBJ2-2; possibly TRBD2 for D (6 bases). The V gene's germline CDR1 is SGHVS and CDR2 FNYEAQ. V lost 1 base and J lost 3, with 9 bases in between. This CDR3 is built from 15 residues. In DNA form, the CDR3 reads TGTGCCAGCAGCTTAGAAGGAGGGTACACCGGGGAGCTGTTTTTT. As protein: CASSLEGGYTGELFF.

This clonotype was detected ten times or more. This sequence joins TRBV7-2 and TRBJ2-5, with 9 positions matching TRBD1. Germline loops: CDR1 SGHTA, CDR2 FQGNSA. The CDR3 extends over 13 amino acids. With 5 bases clipped from V and 6 bases from J, the junction kept 4 bases outside the gene matches. The CDR3 DNA reads TGTGCCAGCAGCCCCGGGACAGGGAAGACCCAGTACTTC. Protein sequence: CASSPGTGKTQYF.

The CDR3 spells CAISHDLRGYTF. DNA for the CDR3: TGTGCCATCAGCCATGATCTTCGGGGCTACACCTTC. J is TRBJ1-2 and V is TRBV10-3; unclear D gene. Trimming pared 6 bases from V and 8 bases from J, leaving 13 bases between. The CDR3 covers 12 residues. From germline, CDR1 is ENHRY and CDR2 SYGVKD.

The genes are TRBV20-1 and TRBJ2-5, with 7 bases fitting TRBD1. From germline, CDR1 is DFQATT and CDR2 SNEGSKA (reference sequence). Unmatched junction bases numbered 8, after V lost 0 bases and J lost 7 bases. The CDR3 loop spans 14 amino acids. The CDR3 spells CSARDGTAKGTQYF. In nucleotides, the CDR3 is TGCAGTGCTAGAGATGGGACAGCCAAAGGGACCCAGTACTTC.

This clonotype was detected ten times or more. This chain joins TRBV24-1 and TRBJ2-2, with 9 bases aligning to TRBD1. The germline CDR1 and CDR2 sequences are KGHDR and SFDVKD. CDR3 size: 15 residues. The trim removed 5 bases at V and 5 bases at J, leaving 5 bases unmatched. CDR3 amino acids: CATSVRGQGTGELFF. CDR3 nucleotide sequence: TGTGCCACCAGTGTGAGGGGACAGGGAACCGGGGAGCTGTTTTTT.

This clonotype was seen many times. This rearrangement joins TRBV6-1 to TRBJ2-2, with 12 bases lining up with TRBD2. The CDR3 is 15 residues long. V dropped 6 bases and J dropped 6; count of bases not matched to a gene: 5. Germline values: CDR1 MNHNS, CDR2 SASEGT. The CDR3 DNA is TGTGCCAGCAGCCACCCTAGCGGGAGGGCCGGGGAGCTGTTTTTT. This codes for CASSHPSGRAGELFF.

This chain uses TRBV24-1 with TRBJ1-5; 8 bases map to TRBD1. The CDR3 sequence is 15 residues long. The junction had 8 bases not matched to a gene; V was cut back by 6 bases and J by 5 bases. CDR1 KGHDR and CDR2 SFDVKD come from the germline V gene. The CDR3 here is CATSRDRQFHQPQHF. The CDR3 region has the DNA TGTGCCACCAGTAGGGACAGGCAGTTTCATCAGCCCCAGCATTTT.

This clonotype was recorded many times. V is TRBV12-3 or TRBV12-4 and J is TRBJ2-3; 13 bases fit TRBD2. The CDR3 is made up of 21 amino acids. With 4 bases clipped from V and 2 bases from J, the junction kept 18 bases outside the gene matches. CDR3 nucleotide sequence: TGTGCCAGCAGTTCCGCCGGGACAGGTCGGACTAGCGGGGGATTCACAGATACGCAGTATTTT. This gives the protein CASSSAGTGRTSGGFTDTQYF.

This clonotype has a count of ten or more. J is TRBJ2-5 and V is TRBV3-1; TRBD2 matches 8 bases. Germline V lookup: CDR1 LGHDT, CDR2 YNNKEL (reference sequence). Losses at the gene ends were 6 bases for V and 5 bases for J; bases not matched to a gene: 8. This CDR3 has 14 residues. The CDR3 reads CASRQSGSGETQYF. The CDR3 region has the DNA TGTGCCAGCAGACAGAGCGGGAGTGGGGAGACCCAGTACTTC.

This clonotype showed up many times. The CDR3 DNA sequence: TGTGCCTGGAGAAGGACAGGGGGTTATGGCTACACCTTC. Its protein product is CAWRRTGGYGYTF. This chain links TRBV30 with TRBJ1-2; TRBD1 matches at 10 bases. This CDR3 is 13 amino acids long. Germline V CDR1 and CDR2: GTSNPN, SVGIG (reference sequence). The trim removed 3 bases at V and 5 bases at J, leaving 3 bases unmatched.

This clonotype showed up many times. V gene TRBV3-1 combines with J gene TRBJ2-2; possible D gene TRBD1, 5 bases. V lost 2 bases to trimming and J lost 6 bases, with 13 bases between them. Germline V gene data show CDR1 as LGHDT and CDR2 as YNNKEL (reference sequence). CDR3 length: 15 residues. The CDR3 DNA reads as TGTGCCAGCAGCCAAAGGGGTATTTCGGCCGGGGAGCTGTTTTTT. Amino acids: CASSQRGISAGELFF.

In this sample, this clonotype turned up many times. The chain recombines TRBV5-1 with TRBJ2-7, with D uncertain. The length of the CDR3 is 14 residues. Trimming took 0 bases from V and 3 from J, leaving 10 bases between them. Germline V gene sequence: CDR1 SGHRS, CDR2 YFSETQ. This chain's CDR3 is CASSLAVINYEQYF. DNA for the CDR3: TGCGCCAGCAGCTTGGCCGTCATAAACTACGAGCAGTACTTC.

The chain employs TRBV12-3 or TRBV12-4 and TRBJ2-3, with 7 bases identical to TRBD2. The CDR3 length is 15 residues. The V and J ends lost 5 bases and 0 bases, in that order; junction bases with no gene match: 5. DNA of the CDR3: TGTGCCAGCAGTCCGGGACTAACTAGCACAGATACGCAGTATTTT. It specifies CASSPGLTSTDTQYF.